One sample yielded the 20 T cell receptor beta chains listed below, sequenced in a study of T cells in Graves' hyperthyroidism and ophthalmopathy. The CDR3 regions of TCR beta were amplified from RNA transcripts. First-round RT-PCR targeting the TCR CDR3 was performed with the HTBI primer set. TCRdb used MiXCR to reprocess the multiplex PCR reads, holding one entry per CDR3 protein. Among about 620,000 distinct CDR3 sequences, about 16% were seen once, and the ten largest hold 3.8%. The sample taken for sequencing was blood. The receptors shown here come from a woman between 25 and 40 years old with Graves' hyperthyroidism.

This clonotype was seen a handful of times. The chain joins TRBV20-1 to TRBJ1-1, with 7 bases lining up with TRBD1. V trimming: 8 bases; J trimming: 4 bases; junction bases outside the gene matches: 10. Germline V CDR1 and CDR2: DFQATT, SNEGSKA (reference sequence). The CDR3 totals 13 residues. CDR3 coding DNA: TGCAGTTCATTAACAGGGGCCGCCACTGAAGCTTTCTTT. Its protein product is CSSLTGAATEAFF.

The chain joins TRBV2 to TRBJ2-2, with 10 bases fitting TRBD1. Looked up from germline, CDR1 is SNHLY and CDR2 is FYNNEI. The CDR3 loop spans 17 amino acids. V was pared by 2 bases and J by 5 bases, with 8 bases of the junction left unmatched. CDR3 sequence (DNA): TGTGCCAGCAGTGAATCGGTGACAGGGGGCTATACCGGGGAGCTGTTTTTT. This encodes CASSESVTGGYTGELFF.

This sequence joins TRBV18 and TRBJ2-7; the D gene is possibly TRBD1 (5 bases). V shed 1 base and J shed 9 bases, with 16 bases lying between them. This CDR3 comprises 14 residues. Germline CDR1 KGHSH, CDR2 LQKENI. The CDR3, as DNA: TGTGCCAGCTCACCACAGACGGACACGGCGCGGCAGTACTTC. This encodes CASSPQTDTARQYF. The whole variable domain, filled in from reference TRBV18 and TRBJ2-7, reads NAGVMQNPRHLVRRRGQEARLRCSPMKGHSHVYWYRQLPEEGLKFMVYLQKENIIDESGMPKERFSAEFPKEGPSILRIQQVVRGDSAAYFCASSPQTDTARQYFGPGTRLTVT.

This clonotype has more than one count but fewer than ten. V is TRBV13 and J is TRBJ1-2; 9 positions agree with TRBD1. J gave up 0 bases and V 0 bases, and 8 bases lay outside the gene matches. The germline V gene encodes CDR1 PRHDT and CDR2 FYEKMQ (reference sequence). The CDR3 covers 18 residues. CDR3 residues: CASSLGSGTGISNYGYTF. Here the CDR3 DNA reads TGTGCCAGCAGCTTAGGAAGCGGGACAGGGATCTCTAACTATGGCTACACCTTC.

The chain joins TRBV30 to TRBJ2-3; D possibly corresponds to TRBD2 (6 bases). The CDR3 loop spans 14 amino acids. Trimming left V 2 bases short and J 2 bases short, with 11 bases between. The germline gives CDR1 GTSNPN, CDR2 SVGIG (reference sequence). In nucleotides, the CDR3 is TGTGCCTGGAGTCGGGGGACCACCACAGATACGCAGTATTTT. It specifies CAWSRGTTTDTQYF.

This clonotype was detected ten times or more. This chain connects TRBV28 to TRBJ1-5; D unresolved. The V end lost 5 bases, the J end lost 0 bases, and 11 bases lay between the germline ends. The CDR3 is 15 residues long. Germline lookup yields CDR1 MDHEN and CDR2 SYDVKM. The CDR3 spells CASSEEMGSNQPQHF. As DNA, the CDR3 is TGTGCCAGCAGTGAGGAAATGGGTAGCAATCAGCCCCAGCATTTT. Complete variable domain (other parts from reference TRBV28 and TRBJ1-5): DVKVTQSSRYLVKRTGEKVFLECVQDMDHENMFWYRQDPGLGLRLIYFSYDVKMKEKGDIPEGYSVSREKKERFSLILESASTNQTSMYLCASSEEMGSNQPQHFGDGTRLSIL.

Only a few counts were recorded for this clonotype. The rearrangement uses TRBV30 and TRBJ2-2; maybe TRBD1 (5 bases). Trimming cost V 7 bases and J 2 bases, with 8 bases left between them. CDR1 and CDR2 from the germline V gene are GTSNPN and SVGIG (reference sequence). CDR3 length: 12 amino acids. The DNA for the CDR3 is TGTGCCTTACAGGAAAACACCGGGGAGCTGTTTTTT. Its protein is CALQENTGELFF. The complete variable domain, with remaining parts taken from reference TRBV30 and TRBJ2-2, reads SQTIHQWPATLVQPVGSPLSLECTVEGTSNPNLYWYRQAAGRGLQLLFYSVGIGQISSEVPQNLSASRPQDRQFILSSKKLLLSDSGFYLCALQENTGELFFGEGSRLTVL.

With regard to this clonotype: This clone may be a read error of a much larger clone one base away. The V gene is TRBV3-1, the J gene TRBJ1-1; D unclear. Germline CDR1 reads LGHDT; CDR2 reads YNNKEL (reference sequence). With 1 base removed from V and 10 bases from J, the gap between germline ends came to 10 bases. This CDR3 spans 12 amino acids. The DNA for the CDR3 is TGTGCCAGCAGCCAAGGATTTCTTGGAGCTTTCTTT. Translated, it gives CASSQGFLGAFF.

As regards this clonotype: A read error may explain this, as a much larger clone is one base away. The rearrangement links TRBV28 to TRBJ2-7; 9 nucleotides agree with TRBD2. The germline gives CDR1 MDHEN, CDR2 SYDVKM. CDR3 length: 14 amino acids. CDR3 in amino acids: CASSLSGRTYGQYF. The CDR3 DNA reads as TGTGCCAGCAGTTTGAGCGGGAGGACCTACGGGCAGTACTTC.

This clonotype was seen at least ten times. The V and J genes are TRBV27 and TRBJ2-1; TRBD1 matches 7 bases. Germline V gene sequence: CDR1 MNHEY, CDR2 SMNVEV (reference sequence). Losses at the gene ends were 2 bases for V and 1 base for J; bases not matched to a gene: 8. The CDR3 sequence is 17 residues long. This chain's CDR3 is CASSLEPGGSSYNEQFF. The CDR3 bases are TGTGCCAGCAGTTTAGAACCAGGGGGATCATCCTACAATGAGCAGTTCTTC.

The rearrangement joins TRBV5-1 to TRBJ2-7; D possibly uses TRBD1 or TRBD2 (5 bases each). CDR3 length equals 15 residues. V gave up 4 bases and J gave up 0 bases, with 14 bases separating them. CDR1 and CDR2 from the germline V gene are SGHRS and YFSETQ. CDR3 DNA: TGCGCCAGCAGCCAAGGTCGGGACCACTCCTACGAGCAGTACTTC. This gives the protein CASSQGRDHSYEQYF.

This clonotype has just a few counts. The gene calls are TRBV20-1 and TRBJ2-1, with D perhaps TRBD2 (6 bases). The CDR3 length is 14 residues. Trimming pared 1 base from V and 5 bases from J, leaving 12 bases between. Germline loops: CDR1 DFQATT, CDR2 SNEGSKA (reference sequence). This chain's CDR3 is CSARAAGFNNEQFF. CDR3 nucleotide sequence: TGCAGTGCTAGAGCTGCGGGGTTCAACAATGAGCAGTTCTTC.

The table lists this clonotype with a few counts. CDR3 nucleotides: TGTGCCAGCACTCTTGCGGGAGGTCGCTCCTACGAGCAGTACTTC. Protein product: CASTLAGGRSYEQYF. The chain carries TRBV13 and TRBJ2-7; 8 nucleotides match TRBD2. Germline CDR1 PRHDT, CDR2 FYEKMQ (reference sequence). The CDR3 runs 15 residues. J lost 0 bases, V lost 7 bases, and 8 bases had no gene match.

This clonotype was seen repeatedly, ten times or more. V usage is TRBV2 and J usage is TRBJ2-5, with a possible D match to TRBD2 (5 bases). The CDR3 loop spans 15 amino acids. Germline V gene sequence: CDR1 SNHLY, CDR2 FYNNEI. V gave up 6 bases and J gave up 2 bases, with 16 bases separating them. The CDR3 spells CASRRLAGPQETQYF. CDR3 sequence (DNA): TGTGCCAGCAGACGGTTGGCGGGCCCTCAAGAGACCCAGTACTTC.

The table lists this clonotype with many counts. The J gene is TRBJ2-5, the V gene TRBV10-3; tentative D call: TRBD1 (5 bases). CDR1 and CDR2 from the germline V gene are ENHRY and SYGVKD. V lost 0 bases and J lost 4, with 9 bases in between. This CDR3 region has 14 residues. CDR3 residues: CAISESGLGETQYF. CDR3 coding DNA: TGTGCCATCAGTGAGTCGGGGCTAGGAGAGACCCAGTACTTC.

Many counts were recorded for this clonotype. The chain carries TRBV7-2 and TRBJ2-1, with D perhaps matching TRBD1 (6 bases). Trimming took 2 bases from V and 9 from J, leaving 11 bases between them. CDR1 is SGHTA and CDR2 is FQGNSA in the germline V gene. The CDR3 extends over 13 amino acids. DNA for the CDR3: TGTGCCAGCAGCTTATACAGGGAGAGTGAGCAGTTCTTC. Translated, it gives CASSLYRESEQFF.

This clonotype turned up a few times. J is TRBJ2-3 and V is TRBV11-2; 11 bases line up with TRBD2. Germline trimming cut 4 bases from V and 2 bases from J; bases unmatched to any gene: 5. This CDR3 contains 16 residues. Germline V CDR1 and CDR2: SGHAT, FQNNGV. This chain's CDR3 is CASSSTSGVSTDTQYF. CDR3 in DNA: TGTGCCAGCAGCTCGACTAGCGGGGTCTCCACAGATACGCAGTATTTT.

This clonotype was seen ten or more times. This chain links TRBV28 with TRBJ2-7, with D possibly being TRBD1 (5 bases). The CDR3 contains 13 residues. V lost 7 bases and J 2 bases, leaving 12 bases between the germline ends. Germline-derived CDR1 and CDR2 are MDHEN and SYDVKM. DNA for the CDR3: TGTGCCAGCAAGTCGACAGTAGCCTACGAGCAGTACTTC. It yields the protein CASKSTVAYEQYF.

The table lists this clonotype with a few counts. This chain uses TRBV20-1 with TRBJ2-5, with TRBD1 matching 7 bases. CDR3 length equals 12 residues. Germline V CDR1 and CDR2: DFQATT, SNEGSKA (reference sequence). After removal of 4 bases from V and 3 bases from J, the junction contained 2 bases not matched to a gene. The CDR3 DNA follows: TGCAGTGCTACCGGGACAGAAGAGACCCAGTACTTC. This sequence encodes CSATGTEETQYF.

The chain combines TRBV30 with TRBJ2-3; TRBD2 matches at 8 bases. CDR1 GTSNPN and CDR2 SVGIG come from the germline V gene (reference sequence). V lost 1 base, J lost 4 bases, and 1 base stayed unmatched. The CDR3 consists of 13 residues. The CDR3 nucleotides read TGTGCCTGGAGTGGGACTAGCTCAGATACGCAGTATTTT. Its translation: CAWSGTSSDTQYF.